These T cell receptor beta chains were read from a single sample in a study of blood T cell repertoires in COVID-19. TCRdb's copy holds only in-frame clones and misses some; the assay was immunoSEQ multiplex PCR. The table includes approximately 150,000 clones, more than 70% detected once. The specimen was peripheral blood. Every receptor here comes from a man between 45 and 60 years old who had recovered from COVID-19. CDR3s include the opening cysteine and the closing phenylalanine or tryptophan. D genes are given only for firm matches. Rows give clone size only sometimes, using once, few, many, or a class for an expanded clone.

j_gene	d_gene	v_gene	abundance	CDR3nt	CDR3aa
TRBJ1-5	TRBD1	TRBV28	.	TGTGCCAGCAGCCACCCGGGACAGGTCAATCAGCCCCAGCATTTT	CASSHPGQVNQPQHF
TRBJ2-7	.	TRBV7-2	.	TGTGCCAGCAGCTTAGACAGGGAGTCCTACGAGCAGTACTTC	CASSLDRESYEQYF
TRBJ1-6	.	TRBV19	.	TGTGCCAGTAGCCCCCAGGCAGAAAGATCGTGGAATTCACCCCTCCACTTT	CASSPQAERSWNSPLHF
TRBJ2-3	TRBD2	TRBV19	.	TGTGCCAGTAGTATTATGGCTAGCGGGGGGTCCACAGATACGCAGTATTTT	CASSIMASGGSTDTQYF
TRBJ2-1	.	TRBV9	.	TGTGCCAGCAGCGTAGAGGGAAGGCAGGGATTTTACAATGAGCAGTTCTTC	CASSVEGRQGFYNEQFF
TRBJ1-4	TRBD1	TRBV9	.	TGTGCCAGCAGCCCGTACGTAGGGGGCGGTGAAAAACTGTTTTTT	CASSPYVGGGEKLFF
TRBJ1-6	TRBD1	TRBV5-1	.	TGCGCCAGCAGCTTGGATGGGACAGGGATTAATTCACCCCTCCACTTT	CASSLDGTGINSPLHF
TRBJ2-7	TRBD2	TRBV7-2	.	TGTGCCAGCAGCTCAACCCGGACTAGTTATTCCGAGCAGTACTTC	CASSSTRTSYSEQYF
TRBJ2-7	TRBD1	TRBV10-3	.	TGTGCCATCAGGGGACAGTACGAGCAGTACTTC	CAIRGQYEQYF
TRBJ1-1	TRBD1	TRBV5-1	few	TGCGCCAGCAGCTTGGCAGGGGGGAACACTGAAGCTTTCTTT	CASSLAGGNTEAFF
TRBJ2-1	TRBD1	TRBV29-1	.	TGCAGCGTTGGTTCAGGGGGCTTCTCCTACAATGAGCAGTTCTTC	CSVGSGGFSYNEQFF
TRBJ2-2	.	TRBV7-2	.	TGTGCCAGCAGCTTATATCCATCTATAAACACCGGGGAGCTGTTTTTT	CASSLYPSINTGELFF
TRBJ2-1	TRBD2	TRBV29-1	.	TGCAGCGTAGGACTAGCAAGCAATGAGCAGTTCTTC	CSVGLASNEQFF
TRBJ2-6	.	TRBV7-2	.	TGTGCCAGCAGCTTATCCCAGGGCTCTGGGGCCAACGTCCTGACTTTC	CASSLSQGSGANVLTF
TRBJ2-3	.	TRBV10-3	.	TGTGCCATCAGTGAGCGACCTCAGGCGCCTAGCCCCTCAGATACGCAGTATTTT	CAISERPQAPSPSDTQYF
TRBJ1-3	TRBD1	TRBV19	few	TGTGCCAGTAGAAGACAGGGCATATTCACTGGAAACACCATATATTTT	CASRRQGIFTGNTIYF
TRBJ2-7	TRBD1	TRBV27	.	TGTGCCAGCAGGCCACAGGGGAGCGAGCAGTACTTC	CASRPQGSEQYF
TRBJ1-4	TRBD1	TRBV18	.	TGTGCCAGCACAGGACAGGCCACTAATGAAAAACTGTTTTTT	CASTGQATNEKLFF
TRBJ2-1	TRBD2	TRBV12-3/TRBV12-4	few	TGTGCCAGCAGCCAAACTAGCGGTGAGCAGTTCTTC	CASSQTSGEQFF
TRBJ1-4	.	TRBV25-1	.	TGTGCCAGCAAAGAGGTGGAAAAACTGTTTTTT	CASKEVEKLFF
TRBJ2-1	TRBD2	TRBV19	.	TGTGCCAGTACCTCACTAGCGGGGGGCTTGAATGAGCAGTTCTTC	CASTSLAGGLNEQFF
TRBJ2-2	.	TRBV6-5	.	TGTGCCAGCAGTTACTCTAGGAGCACCGGGGAGCTGTTTTTT	CASSYSRSTGELFF
TRBJ2-7	TRBD1	TRBV27	once	TGTGCCAGCAGTGTTCCCGGGACAGGGGCCTACGAGCAGTACTTC	CASSVPGTGAYEQYF
TRBJ2-3	.	TRBV5-1	once	TGCGCCAGCAGCTTGGGACAGACAAAGACAGATACGCAGTATTTT	CASSLGQTKTDTQYF
TRBJ1-2	.	TRBV29-1	few	TGCAGCGCCCCCATGGGCGGGGGTTACTATGGCTACACCTTC	CSAPMGGGYYGYTF
TRBJ2-3	.	TRBV19	.	TGTGCCAGTAGTATCCCCGACAGGACTAGCACAGATACGCAGTATTTT	CASSIPDRTSTDTQYF
TRBJ2-7	.	TRBV2	once	TGTGCCAGCAGTGAAGCGTGGGGCGCCTTCAGGGAGCAGTACTTC	CASSEAWGAFREQYF
TRBJ1-3	TRBD1	TRBV2	.	TGTGCCAGCAGAGAAACAGGGGCTAGTGGAAACACCATATATTTT	CASRETGASGNTIYF
TRBJ1-2	.	TRBV2	few	TGTGCCAGCAGTGGATACGGGTTCTATGGCTACACCTTC	CASSGYGFYGYTF
TRBJ1-5	.	TRBV30	.	TGTGTTAGGGGTGAGAGCAATCAGCCCCAGCATTTT	CVRGESNQPQHF
TRBJ2-5	.	TRBV3-1/TRBV3-2	.	TGTGCCAGCAGCCAACTAGAGACCCAGTACTTC	CASSQLETQYF
TRBJ1-5	TRBD1	TRBV6-5	.	TGTGCCAGCAGCCCAACAGGGGGGAAGCCCCAGCATTTT	CASSPTGGKPQHF
TRBJ2-7	.	TRBV29-1	.	TGCAGCGTCGTCCTCTCCCAAGGGCGGGCTCCCTATGGGCAGTACTTC	CSVVLSQGRAPYGQYF
TRBJ2-4	.	TRBV4-1	.	TGCGCCAGCAGCCAAGGCGGAAACATTCAGTACTTC	CASSQGGNIQYF
TRBJ2-7	.	TRBV19	.	TGTGCCAGTAGCAGAGGGGGTCCACCCTACGAGCAGTACTTC	CASSRGGPPYEQYF
TRBJ2-2	TRBD1	TRBV27	.	TGTGCCAGCAGTTTGTACGGGACAGGGATAGACACCGGGGAGCTGTTTTTT	CASSLYGTGIDTGELFF
TRBJ2-2	TRBD1	TRBV7-9	.	TGTGCCAGCAGCCGTCGGACAGGGTACCTGGGGGAGCTGTTTTTT	CASSRRTGYLGELFF
TRBJ2-7	.	TRBV5-1	.	TGCGCCAGCAGCCCCCCAACAGGGTCCTACGAGCAGTACTTC	CASSPPTGSYEQYF
TRBJ2-3	TRBD2	TRBV11-3	once	TGTGCCAGCAGCCCTCGGGGTAGCGGGAGAAGCACAGATACGCAGTATTTT	CASSPRGSGRSTDTQYF
TRBJ1-1	.	TRBV6-5	.	TGTGCCAGCAGGTGGCAGGGCAACACTGAAGCTTTCTTT	CASRWQGNTEAFF
TRBJ1-5	TRBD1	TRBV7-6	once	TGTGCCAGCAGCTTTCTGGAAGGACAGGGCGAAAGAGGGCCCCAGCATTTT	CASSFLEGQGERGPQHF
TRBJ2-7	.	TRBV9	.	TGTGCCAGCAGCGTAGCCCCACTACCGGCGATCTACGAGCAGTACTTC	CASSVAPLPAIYEQYF
TRBJ1-1	TRBD1	TRBV5-1	.	TGCGCCAGCAGCTTCGGGACAGCTCCCATAGGGGTAGACACTGAAGCTTTCTTT	CASSFGTAPIGVDTEAFF
TRBJ1-6	.	TRBV6-6	.	TGTGCCAGCACCACGGGGGGTTCACCCCTCCACTTT	CASTTGGSPLHF
TRBJ2-1	.	TRBV2	.	TGTGCCAGCAGTGGGGAGTGGGGGGTAGTCAATGAGCAGTTCTTC	CASSGEWGVVNEQFF
TRBJ2-1	.	TRBV9	.	TGTGCCAGCAGCATTGACAGCTACAATGAGCAGTTCTTC	CASSIDSYNEQFF
TRBJ1-1	.	TRBV14	.	TGTGCCAGCAGCCAAGGCGGGAACACTGAAGCTTTCTTT	CASSQGGNTEAFF
TRBJ2-7	TRBD1	TRBV19	.	TGTGCCAGTAGTAGCGGGACAGGGACCTACGAGCAGTACTTC	CASSSGTGTYEQYF
TRBJ1-1	TRBD1	TRBV5-4	once	TGTGCCAGCAGTCGGCAGGGGGCGCTGAACACTGAAGCTTTCTTT	CASSRQGALNTEAFF
TRBJ2-5	TRBD1	TRBV19	.	TGTGCCAGTAGACCCAGGGGGTTCGGAGAGACCCAGTACTTC	CASRPRGFGETQYF